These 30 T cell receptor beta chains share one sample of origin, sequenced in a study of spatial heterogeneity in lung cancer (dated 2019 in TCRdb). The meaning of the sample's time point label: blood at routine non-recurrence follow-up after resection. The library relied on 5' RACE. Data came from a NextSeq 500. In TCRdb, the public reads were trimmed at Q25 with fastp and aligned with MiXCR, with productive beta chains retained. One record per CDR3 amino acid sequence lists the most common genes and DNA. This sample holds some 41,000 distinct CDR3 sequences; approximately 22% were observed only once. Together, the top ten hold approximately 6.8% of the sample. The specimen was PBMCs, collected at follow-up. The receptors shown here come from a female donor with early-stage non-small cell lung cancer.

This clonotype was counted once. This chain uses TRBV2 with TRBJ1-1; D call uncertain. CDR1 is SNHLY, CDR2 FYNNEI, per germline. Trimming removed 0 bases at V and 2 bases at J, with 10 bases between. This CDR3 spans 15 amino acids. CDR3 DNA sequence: TGTGCCAGCAGTGAAGCTCCCAAAGGAAACACTGAAGCTTTCTTT. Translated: CASSEAPKGNTEAFF.

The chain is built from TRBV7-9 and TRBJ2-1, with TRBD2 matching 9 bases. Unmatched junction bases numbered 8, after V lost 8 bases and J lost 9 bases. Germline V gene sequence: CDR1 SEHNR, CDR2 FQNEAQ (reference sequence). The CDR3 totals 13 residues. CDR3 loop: CASAGGRAAEQFF. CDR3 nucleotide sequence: TGTGCCAGCGCAGGCGGGAGGGCCGCTGAGCAGTTCTTC.

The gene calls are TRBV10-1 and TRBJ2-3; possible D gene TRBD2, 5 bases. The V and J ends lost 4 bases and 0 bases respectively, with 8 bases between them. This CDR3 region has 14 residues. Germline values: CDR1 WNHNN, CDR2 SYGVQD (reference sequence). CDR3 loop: CASSVWESTDTQYF. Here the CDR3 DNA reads TGCGCCAGCAGTGTATGGGAGAGCACAGATACGCAGTATTTT.

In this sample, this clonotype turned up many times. CDR3 region: CASSVPIGSGELFF. The CDR3 nucleotides are TGTGCCAGCAGTGTTCCGATAGGGTCCGGGGAGCTGTTTTTT. This sequence joins TRBV25-1 and TRBJ2-2; D is undetermined. V was cut by 4 bases and J by 6 bases, with 12 bases left in between. The CDR3 has 14 amino acids. Germline V gives CDR1 MGHDK, CDR2 SYGVNS.

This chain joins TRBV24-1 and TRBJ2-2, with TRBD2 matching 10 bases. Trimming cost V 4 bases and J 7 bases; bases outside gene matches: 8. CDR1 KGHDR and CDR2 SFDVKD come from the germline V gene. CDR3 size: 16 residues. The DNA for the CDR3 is TGTGCCACCAGTGACTCAGCGGGGGGGCTCGACGGGGAGCTGTTTTTT. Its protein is CATSDSAGGLDGELFF.

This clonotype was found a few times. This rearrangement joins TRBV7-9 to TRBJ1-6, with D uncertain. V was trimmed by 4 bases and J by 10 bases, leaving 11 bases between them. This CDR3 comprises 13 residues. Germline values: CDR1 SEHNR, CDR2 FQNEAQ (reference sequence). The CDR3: CASSSPGNSPLHF. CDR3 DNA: TGTGCCAGCAGCTCCCCTGGTAACTCACCCCTCCACTTT.

The CDR3 nucleotides read TGTGCCAGCAGCCAGGGGGCGGGGGACACAGATACGCAGTATTTT. It specifies CASSQGAGDTDTQYF. The gene calls are TRBV4-2 and TRBJ2-3; possibly TRBD2 for D (7 bases). Trimming cost V 3 bases and J 2 bases, with 12 bases left between them. The CDR3 is 15 amino acids. Germline V gene lookup returns CDR1 LGHNA and CDR2 YNFKEQ.

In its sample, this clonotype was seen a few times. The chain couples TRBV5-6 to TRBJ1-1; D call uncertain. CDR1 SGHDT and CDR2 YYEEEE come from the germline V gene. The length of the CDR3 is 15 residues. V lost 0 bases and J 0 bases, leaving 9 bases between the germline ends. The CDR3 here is CASSLGRYLNTEAFF. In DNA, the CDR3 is TGTGCCAGCAGCTTGGGAAGGTATTTGAACACTGAAGCTTTCTTT.

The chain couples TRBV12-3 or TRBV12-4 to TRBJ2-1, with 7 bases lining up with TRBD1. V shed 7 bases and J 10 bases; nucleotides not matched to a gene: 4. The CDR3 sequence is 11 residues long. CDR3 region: CASNLGGEQFF. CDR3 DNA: TGTGCCAGCAACCTAGGGGGCGAGCAGTTCTTC.

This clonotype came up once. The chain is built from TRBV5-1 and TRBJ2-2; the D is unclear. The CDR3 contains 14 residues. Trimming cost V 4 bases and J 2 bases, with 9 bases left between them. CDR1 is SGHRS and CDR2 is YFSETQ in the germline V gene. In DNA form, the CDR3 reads TGCGCCAGCAGCCTAGGATCTAACACCGGGGAGCTGTTTTTT. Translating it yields CASSLGSNTGELFF.

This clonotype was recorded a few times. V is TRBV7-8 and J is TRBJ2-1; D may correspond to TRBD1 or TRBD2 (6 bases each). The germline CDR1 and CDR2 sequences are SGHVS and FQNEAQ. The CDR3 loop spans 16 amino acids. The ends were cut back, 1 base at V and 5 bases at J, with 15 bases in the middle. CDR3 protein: CASSLVGGLADNEQFF. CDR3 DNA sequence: TGTGCCAGCAGCTTAGTAGGGGGGCTGGCGGACAATGAGCAGTTCTTC.

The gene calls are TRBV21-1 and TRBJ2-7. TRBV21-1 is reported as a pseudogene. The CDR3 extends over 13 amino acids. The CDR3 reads CASSTHSSYEQYV. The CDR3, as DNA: TGTGCCAGCAGCACCCACTCTTCCTACGAGCAGTACGTC.

The DNA of the CDR3 is TGTGCTAGTGAAAGGACCGGGACTACTTACAATGAGCAGTTCTTC. This sequence encodes CASERTGTTYNEQFF. V is TRBV12-5 and J is TRBJ2-1, with TRBD2 matching over 7 bases. The germline V gene encodes CDR1 LGHNT and CDR2 FRNRAP. CDR3 length: 15 residues. With 7 bases clipped from V and 4 bases from J, the junction kept 10 bases outside the gene matches.

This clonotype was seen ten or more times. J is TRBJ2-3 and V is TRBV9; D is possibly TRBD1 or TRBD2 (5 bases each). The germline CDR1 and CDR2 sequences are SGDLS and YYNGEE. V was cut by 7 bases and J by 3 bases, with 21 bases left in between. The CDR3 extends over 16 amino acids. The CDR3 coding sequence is TGTGCCAGCGTCTCGGCTGGGGGAGAGGGAACAGATACGCAGTATTTT. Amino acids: CASVSAGGEGTDTQYF.

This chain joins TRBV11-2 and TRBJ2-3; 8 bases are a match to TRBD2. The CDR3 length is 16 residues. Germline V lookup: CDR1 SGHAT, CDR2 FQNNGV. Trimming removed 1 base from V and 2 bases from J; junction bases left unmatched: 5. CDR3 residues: CASSLALAGATDTQYF. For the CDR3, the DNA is TGTGCCAGCAGCTTAGCCCTAGCGGGCGCCACAGATACGCAGTATTTT.

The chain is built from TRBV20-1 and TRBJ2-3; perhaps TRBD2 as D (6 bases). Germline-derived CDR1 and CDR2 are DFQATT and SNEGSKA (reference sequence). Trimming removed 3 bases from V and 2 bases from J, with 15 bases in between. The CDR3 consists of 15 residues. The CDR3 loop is CSASGSAVSTDTQYF. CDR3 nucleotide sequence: TGCAGTGCTAGCGGGAGTGCCGTATCCACAGATACGCAGTATTTT.

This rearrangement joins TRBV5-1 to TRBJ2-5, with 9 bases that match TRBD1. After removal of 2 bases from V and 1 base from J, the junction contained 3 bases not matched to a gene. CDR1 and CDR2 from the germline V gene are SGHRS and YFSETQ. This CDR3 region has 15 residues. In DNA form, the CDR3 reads TGCGCCAGCAGCTTAACAGGGGGCGTCCAAGAGACCCAGTACTTC. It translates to CASSLTGGVQETQYF.

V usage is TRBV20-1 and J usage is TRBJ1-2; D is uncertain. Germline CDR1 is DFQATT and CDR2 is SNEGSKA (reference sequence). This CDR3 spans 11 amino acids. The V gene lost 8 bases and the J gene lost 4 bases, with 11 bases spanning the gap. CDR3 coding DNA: TGCAGTTTACGGAATCCCTATGGCTACACCTTC. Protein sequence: CSLRNPYGYTF.

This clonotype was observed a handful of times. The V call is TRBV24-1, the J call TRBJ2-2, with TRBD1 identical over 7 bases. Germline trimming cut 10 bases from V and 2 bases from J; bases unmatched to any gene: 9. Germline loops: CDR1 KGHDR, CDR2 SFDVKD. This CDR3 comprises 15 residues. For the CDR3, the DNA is TGTGCCACGAGCCCGGGACAGCGAAACACCGGGGAGCTGTTTTTT. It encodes CATSPGQRNTGELFF.

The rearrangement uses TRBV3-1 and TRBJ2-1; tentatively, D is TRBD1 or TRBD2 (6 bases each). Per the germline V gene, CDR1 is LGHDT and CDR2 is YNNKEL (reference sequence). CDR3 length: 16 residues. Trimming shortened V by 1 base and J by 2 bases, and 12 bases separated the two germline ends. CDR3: CASSQVSGATYNEQFF. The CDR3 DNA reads TGTGCCAGCAGCCAAGTGTCGGGGGCGACCTACAATGAGCAGTTCTTC.

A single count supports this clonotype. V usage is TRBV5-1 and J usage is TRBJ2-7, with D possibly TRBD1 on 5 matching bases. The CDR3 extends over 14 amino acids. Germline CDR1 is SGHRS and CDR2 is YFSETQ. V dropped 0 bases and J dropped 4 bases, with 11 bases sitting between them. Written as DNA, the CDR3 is TGCGCCAGCAGCTTGGGTGACAGAGTTTACGAGCAGTACTTC. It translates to CASSLGDRVYEQYF.

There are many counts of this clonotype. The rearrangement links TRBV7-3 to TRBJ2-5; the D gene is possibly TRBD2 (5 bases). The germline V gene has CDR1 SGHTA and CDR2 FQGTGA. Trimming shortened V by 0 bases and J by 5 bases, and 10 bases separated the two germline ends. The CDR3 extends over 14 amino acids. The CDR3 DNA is TGTGCCAGCAGCTTAACGGGAGCGGTGGAGACCCAGTACTTC. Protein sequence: CASSLTGAVETQYF.

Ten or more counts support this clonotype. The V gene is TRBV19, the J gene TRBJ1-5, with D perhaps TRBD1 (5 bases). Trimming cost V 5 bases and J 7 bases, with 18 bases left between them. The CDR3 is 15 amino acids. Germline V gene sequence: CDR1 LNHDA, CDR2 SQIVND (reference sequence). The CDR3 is CASSPPGRGRQPQHF. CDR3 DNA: TGTGCCAGTAGTCCCCCGGGGAGGGGAAGGCAGCCCCAGCATTTT. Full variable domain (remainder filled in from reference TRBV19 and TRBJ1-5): DGGITQSPKYLFRKEGQNVTLSCEQNLNHDAMYWYRQDPGQGLRLIYYSQIVNDFQKGDIAEGYSVSREKKESFPLTVTSAQKNPTAFYLCASSPPGRGRQPQHFGDGTRLSIL.

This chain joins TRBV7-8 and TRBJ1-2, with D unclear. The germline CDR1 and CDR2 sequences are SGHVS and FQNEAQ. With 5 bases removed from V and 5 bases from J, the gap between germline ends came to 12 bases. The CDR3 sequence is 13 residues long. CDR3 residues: CASSPRDLYGYTF. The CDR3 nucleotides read TGTGCCAGCAGCCCCCGGGATCTTTATGGCTACACCTTC.

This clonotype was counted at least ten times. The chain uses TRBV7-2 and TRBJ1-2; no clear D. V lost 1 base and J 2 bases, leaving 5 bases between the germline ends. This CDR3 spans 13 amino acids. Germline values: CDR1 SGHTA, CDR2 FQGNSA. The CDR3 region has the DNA TGTGCCAGCAGCTTAGGTAGAAACTATGGCTACACCTTC. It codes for CASSLGRNYGYTF.

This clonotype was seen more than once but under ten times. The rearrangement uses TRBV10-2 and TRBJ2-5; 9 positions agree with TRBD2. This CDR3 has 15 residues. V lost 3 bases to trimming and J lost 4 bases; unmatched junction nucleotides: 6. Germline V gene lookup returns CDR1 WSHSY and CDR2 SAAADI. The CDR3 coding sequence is TGCGCCAGCAGTGAAAGCGGGGGGCCGGGAGAGACCCAGTACTTC. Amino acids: CASSESGGPGETQYF.

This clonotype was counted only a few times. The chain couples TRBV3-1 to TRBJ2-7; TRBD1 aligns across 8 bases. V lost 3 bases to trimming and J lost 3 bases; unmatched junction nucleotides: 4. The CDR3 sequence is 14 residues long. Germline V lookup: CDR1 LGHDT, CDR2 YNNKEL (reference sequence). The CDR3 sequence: CASSQGTGYYEQYF. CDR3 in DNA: TGTGCCAGCAGCCAGGGGACAGGATACTACGAGCAGTACTTC.

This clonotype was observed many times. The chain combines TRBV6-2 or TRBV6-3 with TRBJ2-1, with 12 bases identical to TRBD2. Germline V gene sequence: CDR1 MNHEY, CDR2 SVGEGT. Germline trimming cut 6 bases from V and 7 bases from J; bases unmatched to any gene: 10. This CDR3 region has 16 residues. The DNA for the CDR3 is TGTGCCAGCAGGCCTAGCGGGGGGGCGTCCGGGAATGAGCAGTTCTTC. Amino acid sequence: CASRPSGGASGNEQFF.

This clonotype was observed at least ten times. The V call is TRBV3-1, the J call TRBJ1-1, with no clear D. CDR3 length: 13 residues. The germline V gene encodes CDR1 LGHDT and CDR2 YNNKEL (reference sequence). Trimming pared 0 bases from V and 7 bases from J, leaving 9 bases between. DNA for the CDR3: TGTGCCAGCAGCCAAGATTGGTCAGGTGAAGCTTTCTTT. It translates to CASSQDWSGEAFF. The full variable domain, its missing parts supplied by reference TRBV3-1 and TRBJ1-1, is DTAVSQTPKYLVTQMGNDKSIKCEQNLGHDTMYWYKQDSKKFLKIMFSYNNKELIINETVPNRFSPKSPDKAHLNLHINSLELGDSAVYFCASSQDWSGEAFFGQGTRLTVV.

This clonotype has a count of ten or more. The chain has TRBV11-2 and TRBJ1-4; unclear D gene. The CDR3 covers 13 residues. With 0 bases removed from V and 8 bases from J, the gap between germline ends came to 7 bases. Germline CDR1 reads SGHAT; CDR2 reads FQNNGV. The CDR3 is CASSLDRLEKLFF. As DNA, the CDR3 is TGTGCCAGCAGCTTAGATCGATTGGAAAAACTGTTTTTT.